Below, 20 T cell receptor beta chains from the same sample are listed, as sequenced in a study of blood T cell repertoires in COVID-19. Sequencing used immunoSEQ multiplex PCR; TCRdb keeps in-frame clones, though not all of them. The sample has a few hundred thousand clones, about 85% seen once; the top ten hold 3% to 4.5%. The sequencing input was peripheral blood. The receptors stem from a woman aged 18-29 years with acute or convalescent COVID-19.

The chain couples TRBV9 to TRBJ2-1; 8 bases agree with TRBD2. This CDR3 has 15 residues. Germline loops: CDR1 SGDLS, CDR2 YYNGEE. V dropped 4 bases and J dropped 4; count of bases not matched to a gene: 7. CDR3 residues: CASSPGRGSYNEQFF. The CDR3 DNA reads as TGTGCCAGCAGCCCCGGGAGGGGCTCTTACAATGAGCAGTTCTTC.

The chain joins TRBV10-3 to TRBJ1-1; 8 nucleotides match TRBD1. This CDR3 is built from 13 residues. Germline lookup yields CDR1 ENHRY and CDR2 SYGVKD. Trimming removed 11 bases from V and 4 bases from J; junction bases left unmatched: 9. CDR3 sequence: CAALGQGTTEAFF. CDR3 nucleotides: TGTGCCGCCCTTGGACAGGGAACCACTGAAGCTTTCTTT.

V and J are TRBV5-1 and TRBJ2-2; 8 positions agree with TRBD1. V trimming: 0 bases; J trimming: 1 base; junction bases outside the gene matches: 8. The CDR3 has 18 residues. Germline loops: CDR1 SGHRS, CDR2 YFSETQ. The CDR3 sequence: CASSLALEQGGNTGELFF. DNA for the CDR3: TGCGCCAGCAGCTTGGCCCTCGAACAGGGGGGGAACACCGGGGAGCTGTTTTTT. Variable domain in full (rest from reference TRBV5-1 and TRBJ2-2): KAGVTQTPRYLIKTRGQQVTLSCSPISGHRSVSWYQQTPGQGLQFLFEYFSETQRNKGNFPGRFSGRQFSNSRSEMNVSTLELGDSALYLCASSLALEQGGNTGELFFGEGSRLTVL.

The chain joins TRBV2 to TRBJ1-5; 8 bases match TRBD1. There are 14 residues in the CDR3. J gave up 4 bases and V 4 bases, and 3 bases lay outside the gene matches. The germline V gene encodes CDR1 SNHLY and CDR2 FYNNEI. CDR3 amino acids: CASSAGQVNQPQHF. As DNA, the CDR3 is TGTGCCAGCAGTGCGGGACAGGTTAATCAGCCCCAGCATTTT.

CDR3 sequence: CASSLGIFSSYNEQFF. Here the CDR3 DNA reads TGTGCCAGCAGCTTGGGTATATTCAGCTCCTACAATGAGCAGTTCTTC. The chain uses TRBV5-8 and TRBJ2-1; D ambiguous. The CDR3 contains 16 residues. V lost 0 bases and J 0 bases, leaving 10 bases between the germline ends. CDR1 is SGHTS and CDR2 is YDEGEE in the germline V gene.

The chain links TRBV11-2 to TRBJ1-1, with D uncertain. The CDR3 spans 12 residues. V was clipped by 8 bases and J by 1 base, with 8 bases between them. CDR1 SGHAT and CDR2 FQNNGV come from the germline V gene. This CDR3 is CASCSGNTEAFF. The DNA for the CDR3 is TGTGCCAGCTGTTCGGGGAACACTGAAGCTTTCTTT.

This clone was seen just once. This sequence joins TRBV2 and TRBJ2-7; D is unclear. Germline V lookup: CDR1 SNHLY, CDR2 FYNNEI. The CDR3 loop spans 15 amino acids. The ends were cut back, 1 base at V and 2 bases at J, with 12 bases in the middle. The CDR3 reads CASSEGGWYPYEQYF. The CDR3 DNA reads TGTGCCAGCAGTGAAGGCGGTTGGTACCCCTACGAGCAGTACTTC.

CDR3 DNA: TGTGCCAGCAGCACTCCCCGGACAGGGTGGGAGACCCAGTACTTC. It translates to CASSTPRTGWETQYF. The chain has TRBV6-6 and TRBJ2-5, with 8 bases matching TRBD1. Germline V gene lookup returns CDR1 MNHNY and CDR2 SVGAGI (reference sequence). The length of the CDR3 is 15 residues. J gave up 5 bases and V 6 bases, and 11 bases lay outside the gene matches.

The chain links TRBV29-1 to TRBJ1-1; TRBD1 agrees at 8 bases. Germline trimming cut 5 bases from V and 3 bases from J; bases unmatched to any gene: 11. This CDR3 has 15 amino acids. The germline gives CDR1 SQVTM, CDR2 ANQGSEA. The CDR3 protein is CSVNRQGRGDTEAFF. The CDR3 coding sequence is TGCAGCGTTAATCGACAGGGGAGGGGTGACACTGAAGCTTTCTTT.

V gene TRBV7-9 combines with J gene TRBJ1-3; 7 nucleotides align to TRBD1. The CDR3 loop spans 16 amino acids. The V gene end was trimmed by 5 bases and the J gene end by 0 bases; junction bases not matched to a gene: 7. Germline assignment: CDR1 SEHNR and CDR2 FQNEAQ (reference sequence). As DNA, the CDR3 is TGTGCCAGCAGCCTAACAGGGGACAACTCTGGAAACACCATATATTTT. Its protein is CASSLTGDNSGNTIYF.

The count of this clone is one. The chain links TRBV3-1 (or the pseudogene TRBV3-2) to TRBJ2-1, with 8 bases lining up with TRBD2. The V and J ends lost 2 bases and 5 bases, in that order; junction bases with no gene match: 14. This CDR3 contains 18 residues. The germline gives CDR1 LGHDT, CDR2 YNNKEL (reference sequence). CDR3 sequence reads: CASSQWGLAGRANNEQFF. The DNA for the CDR3 is TGTGCCAGCAGCCAATGGGGTTTAGCGGGGCGAGCGAACAATGAGCAGTTCTTC.

The genes are TRBV11-2 and TRBJ1-1; 9 nucleotides match TRBD1. The CDR3 length is 14 residues. V shed 2 bases, J shed 7 bases, and the junction held 5 bases outside the gene matches. CDR1 is SGHAT and CDR2 is FQNNGV in the germline V gene. The DNA for the CDR3 is TGTGCCAGCAGCTTAAGGGGGACAGGGCTTGAAGCTTTCTTT. This encodes CASSLRGTGLEAFF.

This chain connects TRBV5-6 to TRBJ2-5; TRBD2 matches at 7 bases. The germline CDR1 and CDR2 sequences are SGHDT and YYEEEE. Losses at the gene ends were 1 base for V and 2 bases for J; bases not matched to a gene: 5. This CDR3 is built from 15 residues. CDR3 sequence (DNA): TGTGCCAGCAGCTTGTTCACCGGGGGGCAAGAGACCCAGTACTTC. This sequence encodes CASSLFTGGQETQYF.

This clone was observed a handful of times. This chain links TRBV21-1 with TRBJ1-3; the DNA was not compared with TRBD1, the D call given in the table. TRBV21-1 is classified as a pseudogene. This CDR3 is built from 15 residues. DNA for the CDR3: TGTGCCAGCAGCACCGGGACAGTCTCTGGAAACACCATATATTTT. Amino acid sequence: CASSTGTVSGNTIYF.

This clone showed up just once. The genes are TRBV9 and TRBJ2-1; 7 nucleotides line up with TRBD1. Losses at the gene ends were 2 bases for V and 0 bases for J; bases not matched to a gene: 11. Germline CDR1 and CDR2: SGDLS and YYNGEE. The CDR3 is 18 residues long. CDR3 loop: CASSVRDSLSSSYNEQFF. CDR3 DNA: TGTGCCAGCAGCGTCAGGGACAGCCTTTCGAGCTCCTACAATGAGCAGTTCTTC.

Concerning this clone itself: In the same sample, other DNA sequences code for this CDR3. The chain combines TRBV6-4 with TRBJ2-3; TRBD2 matches 11 bases. The CDR3 totals 15 residues. With 0 bases clipped from V and 4 bases from J, the junction kept 0 bases outside the gene matches. The germline CDR1 and CDR2 sequences are MRHNA and SNTAGT. The CDR3 coding sequence is TGTGCCAGCAGTGACTCACTAGCGGGAGCAGATACGCAGTATTTT. Translating gives CASSDSLAGADTQYF.

The CDR3 loop reads CASSRGTGLNQPQHF. The CDR3 DNA reads as TGTGCCAGCAGCCGGGGGACAGGTCTAAATCAGCCCCAGCATTTT. V usage is TRBV13 and J usage is TRBJ1-5; 8 positions match TRBD1. CDR1 is PRHDT, CDR2 FYEKMQ, per germline (reference sequence). The ends lost 5 bases at V and 4 bases at J; junction bases unmatched: 7. The CDR3 has 15 amino acids.

Ten or more counts support this clone. The chain recombines TRBV5-1 with TRBJ1-1; D may be TRBD1 (6 bases). This CDR3 region has 13 residues. The germline gives CDR1 SGHRS, CDR2 YFSETQ. The V end lost 4 bases, the J end lost 11 bases, and 18 bases lay between the germline ends. The CDR3 loop is CASSIGQTGEAFF. In DNA, the CDR3 is TGCGCCAGCAGCATTGGACAGACCGGGGAGGCTTTCTTT.

The V call is TRBV27, the J call TRBJ1-4; no clear D. The ends were cut back, 2 bases at V and 0 bases at J, with 7 bases in the middle. The CDR3 sequence is 15 residues long. The germline V gene encodes CDR1 MNHEY and CDR2 SMNVEV (reference sequence). Here the CDR3 DNA reads TGTGCCAGCAGTTTACGGGATGCAACTAATGAAAAACTGTTTTTT. Its protein is CASSLRDATNEKLFF. The full variable domain, its missing parts supplied by reference TRBV27 and TRBJ1-4, is EAQVTQNPRYLITVTGKKLTVTCSQNMNHEYMSWYRQDPGLGLRQIYYSMNVEVTDKGDVPEGYKVSRKEKRNFPLILESPSPNQTSLYFCASSLRDATNEKLFFGSGTQLSVL.

This chain links TRBV6-5 with TRBJ2-3, with a tentative D call TRBD1 (6 bases). The V and J ends lost 8 bases and 0 bases respectively, with 6 bases between them. Germline V gene data show CDR1 as MNHEY and CDR2 as SVGAGI. The CDR3 is made up of 12 amino acids. The CDR3 sequence is CASGQSTDTQYF. CDR3 bases: TGTGCCAGCGGACAGAGCACAGATACGCAGTATTTT.